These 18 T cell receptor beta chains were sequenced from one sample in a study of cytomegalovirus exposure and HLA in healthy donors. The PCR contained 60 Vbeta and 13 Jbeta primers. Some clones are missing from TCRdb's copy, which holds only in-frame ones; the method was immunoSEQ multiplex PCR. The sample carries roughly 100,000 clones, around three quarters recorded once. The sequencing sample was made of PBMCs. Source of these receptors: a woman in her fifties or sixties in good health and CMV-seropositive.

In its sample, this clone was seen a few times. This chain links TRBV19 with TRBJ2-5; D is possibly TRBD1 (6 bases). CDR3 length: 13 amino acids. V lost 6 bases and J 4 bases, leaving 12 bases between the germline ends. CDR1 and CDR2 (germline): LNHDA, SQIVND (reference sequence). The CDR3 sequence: CASRPKGGETQYF. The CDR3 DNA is TGTGCCAGTAGGCCGAAAGGGGGAGAGACCCAGTACTTC.

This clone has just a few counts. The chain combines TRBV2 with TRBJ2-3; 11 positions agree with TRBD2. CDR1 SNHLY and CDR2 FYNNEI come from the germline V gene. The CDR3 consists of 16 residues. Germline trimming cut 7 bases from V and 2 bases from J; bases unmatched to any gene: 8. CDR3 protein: CASTQRLAGYTDTQYF. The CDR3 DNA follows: TGTGCCAGCACGCAGAGACTAGCGGGATACACAGATACGCAGTATTTT.

DNA for the CDR3: TGCGCCAGCAGCATTACAGGTGTCGGCGAGCAGTACTTC. Protein product: CASSITGVGEQYF. The gene calls are TRBV5-1 and TRBJ2-5; a possible D gene is TRBD1 (5 bases). Judging by the DNA end, TRBJ2-7 fits better; the J call may be wrong. The CDR3 is made up of 13 amino acids. CDR1 SGHRS and CDR2 YFSETQ come from the germline V gene.

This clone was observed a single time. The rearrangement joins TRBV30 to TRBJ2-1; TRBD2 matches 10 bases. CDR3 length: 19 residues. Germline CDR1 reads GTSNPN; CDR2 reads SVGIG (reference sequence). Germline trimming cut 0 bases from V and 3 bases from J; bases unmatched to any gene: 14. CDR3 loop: CAWSVRLAGFRTLYNEQFF. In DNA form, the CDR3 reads TGTGCCTGGAGTGTACGACTAGCGGGTTTCAGAACCCTCTACAATGAGCAGTTCTTC.

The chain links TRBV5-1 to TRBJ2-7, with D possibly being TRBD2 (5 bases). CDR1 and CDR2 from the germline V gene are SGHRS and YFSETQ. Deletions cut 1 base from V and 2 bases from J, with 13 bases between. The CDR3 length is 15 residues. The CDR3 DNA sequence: TGCGCCAGCAGCTTGAGACGGGATGCGGCCTACGAGCAGTACTTC. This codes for CASSLRRDAAYEQYF. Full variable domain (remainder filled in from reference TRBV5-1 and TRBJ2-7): KAGVTQTPRYLIKTRGQQVTLSCSPISGHRSVSWYQQTPGQGLQFLFEYFSETQRNKGNFPGRFSGRQFSNSRSEMNVSTLELGDSALYLCASSLRRDAAYEQYFGPGTRLTVT.

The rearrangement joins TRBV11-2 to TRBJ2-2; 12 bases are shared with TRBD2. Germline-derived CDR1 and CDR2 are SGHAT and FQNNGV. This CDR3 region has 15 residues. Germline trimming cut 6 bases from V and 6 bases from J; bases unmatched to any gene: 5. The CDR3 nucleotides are TGTGCCAGCAGTAGACTAGCGGGAGACGCCGGGGAGCTGTTTTTT. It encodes CASSRLAGDAGELFF.

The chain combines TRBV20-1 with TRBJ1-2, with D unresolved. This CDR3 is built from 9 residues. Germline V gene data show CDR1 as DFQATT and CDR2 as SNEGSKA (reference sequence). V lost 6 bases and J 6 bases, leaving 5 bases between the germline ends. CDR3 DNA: TGCAGTGCCCTAGATGGCTACACCTTC. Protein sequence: CSALDGYTF.

The CDR3 region is CASSPRGGSNDEQFF. CDR3 sequence (DNA): TGTGCCAGCAGCCCCCGGGGCGGGAGTAACGATGAGCAGTTCTTC. The V call is TRBV7-3, the J call TRBJ2-1, with 7 nucleotides matching TRBD2. V lost 5 bases and J lost 8; bases outside the gene matches: 12. CDR3 length: 15 amino acids. Germline V gene lookup returns CDR1 SGHTA and CDR2 FQGTGA.

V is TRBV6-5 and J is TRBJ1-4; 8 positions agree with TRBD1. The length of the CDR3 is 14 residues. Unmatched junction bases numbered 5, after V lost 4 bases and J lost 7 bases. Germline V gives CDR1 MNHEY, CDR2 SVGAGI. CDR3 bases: TGTGCCAGCAGTTCGGACAGGGAAAGTGAAAAACTGTTTTTT. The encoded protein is CASSSDRESEKLFF.

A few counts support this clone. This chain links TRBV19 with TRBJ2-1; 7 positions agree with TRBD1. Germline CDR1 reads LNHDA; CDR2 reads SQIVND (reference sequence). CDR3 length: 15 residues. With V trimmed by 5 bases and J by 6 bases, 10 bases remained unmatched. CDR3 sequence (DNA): TGTGCCAGTAGTGCCCAACAGGGGACCCTCAATGAGCAGTTCTTC. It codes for CASSAQQGTLNEQFF.

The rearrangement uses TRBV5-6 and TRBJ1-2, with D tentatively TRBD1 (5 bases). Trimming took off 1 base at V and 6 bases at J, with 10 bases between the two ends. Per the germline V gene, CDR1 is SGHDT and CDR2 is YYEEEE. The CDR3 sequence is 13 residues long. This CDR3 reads CASSLMGPHGYTF. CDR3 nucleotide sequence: TGTGCCAGCAGCTTGATGGGGCCGCATGGCTACACCTTC.

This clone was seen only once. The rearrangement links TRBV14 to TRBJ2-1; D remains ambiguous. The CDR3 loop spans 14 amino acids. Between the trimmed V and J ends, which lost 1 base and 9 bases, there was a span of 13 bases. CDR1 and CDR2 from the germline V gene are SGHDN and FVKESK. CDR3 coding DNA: TGTGCCAGCAGCCAAGCCCTTATTAGCCGTGAGCAGTTCTTC. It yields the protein CASSQALISREQFF.

The CDR3 DNA sequence: TGTGCCAGCAGCCTCGGACAGGGGGCGCGATCTGAAGCTTTCTTT. Its protein product is CASSLGQGARSEAFF. This chain joins TRBV7-8 and TRBJ1-1; 11 nucleotides line up with TRBD1. The ends lost 5 bases at V and 6 bases at J; junction bases unmatched: 8. The length of the CDR3 is 15 residues. Germline V gene data show CDR1 as SGHVS and CDR2 as FQNEAQ.

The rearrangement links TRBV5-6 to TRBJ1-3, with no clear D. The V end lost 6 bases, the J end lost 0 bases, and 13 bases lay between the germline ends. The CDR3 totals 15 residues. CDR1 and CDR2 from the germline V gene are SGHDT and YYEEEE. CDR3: CASTMGGSSGNTIYF. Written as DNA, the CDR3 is TGTGCCAGCACCATGGGAGGGAGCTCTGGAAACACCATATATTTT.

The CDR3 is CASSPTTYEQYF. In nucleotides, the CDR3 is TGTGCCAGCTCACCTACTACCTACGAGCAGTACTTC. This chain connects TRBV18 to TRBJ2-7; D unresolved. V lost 3 bases and J 2 bases, leaving 5 bases between the germline ends. CDR1 is KGHSH, CDR2 LQKENI, per germline. The CDR3 loop spans 12 amino acids.

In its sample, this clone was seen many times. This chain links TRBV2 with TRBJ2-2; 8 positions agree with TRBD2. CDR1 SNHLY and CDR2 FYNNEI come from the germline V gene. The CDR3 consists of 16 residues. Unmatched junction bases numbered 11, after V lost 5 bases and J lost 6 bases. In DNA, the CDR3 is TGTGCCAGCAGTCTTATACCGGGACTAGGAGCCGGGGAGCTGTTTTTT. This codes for CASSLIPGLGAGELFF.

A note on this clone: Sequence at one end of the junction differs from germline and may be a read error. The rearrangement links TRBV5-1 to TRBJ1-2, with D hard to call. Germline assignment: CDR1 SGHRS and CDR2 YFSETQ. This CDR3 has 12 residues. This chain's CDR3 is CASSLLFVGYTF. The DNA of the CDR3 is TGTGCCAGCAGCTTGCTTTTCGTTGGCTACACCTTC.

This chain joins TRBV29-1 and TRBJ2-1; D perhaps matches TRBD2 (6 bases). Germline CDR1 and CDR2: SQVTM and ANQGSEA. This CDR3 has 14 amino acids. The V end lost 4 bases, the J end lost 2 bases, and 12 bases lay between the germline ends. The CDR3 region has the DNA TGCAGCGTTGGGGGAGGTGGCGCCTACAATGAGCAGTTCTTC. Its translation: CSVGGGGAYNEQFF.